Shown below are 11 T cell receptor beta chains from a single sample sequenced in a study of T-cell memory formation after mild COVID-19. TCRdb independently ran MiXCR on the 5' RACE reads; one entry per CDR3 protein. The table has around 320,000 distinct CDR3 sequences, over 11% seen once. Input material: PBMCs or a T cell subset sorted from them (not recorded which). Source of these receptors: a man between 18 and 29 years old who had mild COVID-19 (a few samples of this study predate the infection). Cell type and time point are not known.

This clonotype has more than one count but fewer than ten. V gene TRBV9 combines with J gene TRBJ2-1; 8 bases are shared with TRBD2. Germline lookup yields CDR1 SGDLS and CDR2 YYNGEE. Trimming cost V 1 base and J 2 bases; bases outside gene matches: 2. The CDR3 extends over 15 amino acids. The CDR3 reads CASSVNGGAYNEQFF. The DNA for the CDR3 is TGTGCCAGCAGCGTAAACGGGGGGGCCTACAATGAGCAGTTCTTC. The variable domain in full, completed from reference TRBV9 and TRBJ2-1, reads DSGVTQTPKHLITATGQRVTLRCSPRSGDLSVYWYQQSLDQGLQFLIQYYNGEERAKGNILERFSAQQFPDLHSELNLSSLELGDSALYFCASSVNGGAYNEQFFGPGTRLTVL.

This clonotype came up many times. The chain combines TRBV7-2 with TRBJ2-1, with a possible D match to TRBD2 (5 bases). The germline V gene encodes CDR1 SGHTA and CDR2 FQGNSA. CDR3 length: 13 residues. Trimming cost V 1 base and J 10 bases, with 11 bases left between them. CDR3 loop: CASSLGETREQFF. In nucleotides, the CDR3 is TGTGCCAGCAGCTTAGGGGAGACACGGGAGCAGTTCTTC.

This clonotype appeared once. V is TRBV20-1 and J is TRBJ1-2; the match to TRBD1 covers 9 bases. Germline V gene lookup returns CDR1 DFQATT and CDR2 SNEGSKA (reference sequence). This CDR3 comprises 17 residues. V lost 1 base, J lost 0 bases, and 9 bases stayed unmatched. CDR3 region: CSARVRTGEKANYGYTF. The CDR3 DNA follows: TGCAGTGCTAGAGTAAGGACAGGGGAAAAAGCTAACTATGGCTACACCTTC.

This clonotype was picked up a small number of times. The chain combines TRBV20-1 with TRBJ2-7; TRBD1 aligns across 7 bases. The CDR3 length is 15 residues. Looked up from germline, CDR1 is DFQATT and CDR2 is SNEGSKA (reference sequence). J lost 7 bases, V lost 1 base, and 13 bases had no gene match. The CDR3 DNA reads TGCAGTGCTAGAGGGCGACCGACAGGGAAGGGTGAGCAGTACTTC. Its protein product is CSARGRPTGKGEQYF.

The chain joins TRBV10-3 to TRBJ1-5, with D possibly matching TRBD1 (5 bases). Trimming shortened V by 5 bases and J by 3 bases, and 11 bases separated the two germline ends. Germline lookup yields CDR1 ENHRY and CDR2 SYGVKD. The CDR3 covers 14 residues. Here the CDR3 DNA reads TGTGCCATCAGTCATTCGGGGCTCAATCAGCCCCAGCATTTT. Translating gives CAISHSGLNQPQHF.

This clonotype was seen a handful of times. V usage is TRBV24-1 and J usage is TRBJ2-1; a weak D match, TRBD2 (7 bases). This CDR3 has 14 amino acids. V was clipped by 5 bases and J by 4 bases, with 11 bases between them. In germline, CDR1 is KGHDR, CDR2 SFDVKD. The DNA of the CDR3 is TGTGCCACCAGTGTGGGGGGGCGATACAATGAGCAGTTCTTC. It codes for CATSVGGRYNEQFF.

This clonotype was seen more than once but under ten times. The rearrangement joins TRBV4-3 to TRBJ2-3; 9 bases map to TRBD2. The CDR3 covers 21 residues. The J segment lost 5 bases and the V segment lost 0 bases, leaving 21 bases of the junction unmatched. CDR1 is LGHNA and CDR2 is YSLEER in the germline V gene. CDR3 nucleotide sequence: TGCGCCAGCAGCCAAGAATCCCCTCGGTATTTGGCGGGAGGGATAAGAGATACGCAGTATTTT. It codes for CASSQESPRYLAGGIRDTQYF.

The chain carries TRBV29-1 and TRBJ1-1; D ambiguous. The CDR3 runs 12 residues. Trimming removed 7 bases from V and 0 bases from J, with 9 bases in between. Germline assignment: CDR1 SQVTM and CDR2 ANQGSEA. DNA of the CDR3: TGCAGCGCACGACTGATGAACACTGAAGCTTTCTTT. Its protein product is CSARLMNTEAFF.

The CDR3 reads CSATAGAVGQPQHF. The CDR3 coding sequence is TGCAGTGCTACGGCGGGGGCCGTGGGTCAGCCCCAGCATTTT. This rearrangement joins TRBV20-1 to TRBJ1-5; a weak D match, TRBD1 (6 bases). The CDR3 length is 14 residues. Trimming took 4 bases from V and 6 from J, leaving 16 bases between them. CDR1 and CDR2 (germline): DFQATT, SNEGSKA (reference sequence).

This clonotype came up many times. For the CDR3, the DNA is TGTGCCAGCAGCCGCACAGGGAACACTGAAGCTTTCTTT. Translated: CASSRTGNTEAFF. The rearrangement links TRBV12-3 or TRBV12-4 to TRBJ1-1, with a possible D match to TRBD1 (5 bases). Trimming left V 6 bases short and J 1 base short, with 9 bases between. The CDR3 spans 13 residues.

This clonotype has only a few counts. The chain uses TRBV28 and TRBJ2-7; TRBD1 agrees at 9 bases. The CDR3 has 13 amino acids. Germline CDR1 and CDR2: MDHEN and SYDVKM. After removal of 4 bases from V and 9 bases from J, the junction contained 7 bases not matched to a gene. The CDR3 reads CASSSSQGAPQYV. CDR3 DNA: TGTGCCAGCAGTTCCTCACAGGGGGCGCCGCAGTACGTC.